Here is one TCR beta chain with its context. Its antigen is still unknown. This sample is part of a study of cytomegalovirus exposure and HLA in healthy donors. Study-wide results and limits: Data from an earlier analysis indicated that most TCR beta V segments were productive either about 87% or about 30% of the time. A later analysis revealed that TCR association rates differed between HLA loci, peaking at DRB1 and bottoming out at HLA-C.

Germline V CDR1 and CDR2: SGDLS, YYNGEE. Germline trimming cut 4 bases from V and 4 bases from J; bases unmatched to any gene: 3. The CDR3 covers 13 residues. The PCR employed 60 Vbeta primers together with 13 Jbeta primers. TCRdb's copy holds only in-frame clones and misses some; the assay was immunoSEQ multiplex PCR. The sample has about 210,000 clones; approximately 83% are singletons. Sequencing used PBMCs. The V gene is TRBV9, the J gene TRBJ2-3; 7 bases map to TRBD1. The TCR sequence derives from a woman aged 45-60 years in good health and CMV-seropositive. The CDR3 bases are TGTGCCAGCAGCAACAGGGGCCCAGATACGCAGTATTTT. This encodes CASSNRGPDTQYF.